These 4 T cell receptor beta chains came from one sample sequenced in a study of Ad26.COV2.S vaccination and SARS-CoV-2 variants. Sequenced by immunoSEQ multiplex PCR; TCRdb stores in-frame clones only, minus some. The data hold about 320,000 clones, with 75% to 90% observed a single time. Treatment described: roughly 19 received Ad26.COV2.S at low or high dose, single or two shots; about 5 received placebo; per-sample allocation not given. Samples were taken on day 63 after the first vaccine or placebo injection. Specimen: peripheral blood, collected in a trial of Ad26.COV2.S vaccine versus placebo. These receptors were taken from a person between 18 and 60 years old who received the Ad26.COV2.S COVID-19 vaccine or a placebo.

The chain couples TRBV5-8 to TRBJ1-5, with no clear D. Between the trimmed V and J ends, which lost 2 bases and 2 bases, there was a span of 11 bases. CDR1 SGHTS and CDR2 YDEGEE come from the germline V gene. The CDR3 loop spans 15 amino acids. The chain's CDR3 is CASSFRFGRNQPQHF. The CDR3, as DNA: TGTGCCAGCAGCTTCAGATTCGGCCGCAATCAGCCCCAGCATTTT.

V gene TRBV7-9 combines with J gene TRBJ2-2, with unresolved D. The CDR3 has 13 residues. The V end lost 10 bases, the J end lost 4 bases, and 13 bases lay between the germline ends. Germline-derived CDR1 and CDR2 are SEHNR and FQNEAQ (reference sequence). The CDR3 nucleotides are TGTGCCATCATGACCGTTGCCACCGGGGAGCTGTTTTTT. It translates to CAIMTVATGELFF. The variable domain in full, with the rest retrieved from reference TRBV7-9 and TRBJ2-2, is DTGVSQNPRHKITKRGQNVTFRCDPISEHNRLYWYRQTLGQGPEFLTYFQNEAQLEKSRLLSDRFSAERPKGSFSTLEIQRTEQGDSAMYLCAIMTVATGELFFGEGSRLTVL.

The CDR3 is CASSVGGADGYEQYF. The CDR3 DNA reads TGCGCCAGCAGTGTGGGGGGGGCCGATGGGTACGAGCAGTACTTC. The chain uses TRBV5-1 and TRBJ2-7, with D possibly being TRBD2 (7 bases). V dropped 5 bases and J dropped 4 bases, with 19 bases sitting between them. Per the germline V gene, CDR1 is SGHRS and CDR2 is YFSETQ. The CDR3 has 15 amino acids. The full variable domain, completed using reference TRBV5-1 and TRBJ2-7, is KAGVTQTPRYLIKTRGQQVTLSCSPISGHRSVSWYQQTPGQGLQFLFEYFSETQRNKGNFPGRFSGRQFSNSRSEMNVSTLELGDSALYLCASSVGGADGYEQYFGPGTRLTVT.

This chain connects TRBV7-9 to TRBJ1-6; D remains unclear. Between the trimmed V and J ends, which lost 0 bases and 7 bases, there was a span of 10 bases. The germline V gene has CDR1 SEHNR and CDR2 FQNEAQ (reference sequence). This CDR3 region has 15 residues. The CDR3 reads CASSLAGSRNSPLHF. In DNA form, the CDR3 reads TGTGCCAGCAGCTTAGCAGGGTCGAGGAATTCACCCCTCCACTTT.